Below, one TCR beta chain is given with its context. Its antigen remains unidentified. Per-base quality was not reported, and no clone a single base away is much larger than it. Whole blood was collected in K2EDTA tubes by collaborating institutions according to the institutions' own protocols. Collaborator samples were shipped for TCRbeta analysis as frozen whole blood, isolated PBMCs, or DNA extracted from either sample type. This specimen belongs to a study of blood T cell repertoires in COVID-19 (TCRdb year 2020). Regarding the study in general: The collaborator samples originated in the United States, Italy and Spain and spanned the acute and convalescent phases of COVID-19. Samples were obtained from the ongoing ImmuneRACE study (first 160 participants) and from roughly 1,300 subjects provided by 6 global collaborators. The prospective study material was composed of cDNA or gDNA derived from T cells, B-cell-depleted T cells, or PBMCs. A de-identified subject ID, COVID-19 status, age in years and sex were almost always included in the sample metadata. A freely available public database, intended as a resource for researchers studying the immune response to SARS-CoV-2, is where the repertoires were released. Subjects who had been exposed to COVID-19, were actively infected with it, or had recovered from it provided the deeply sampled blood TCRbeta repertoires that made up the dataset. HLA class I and class II types, where available, came from metadata supplied by the sample provider rather than from assay-based typing. Broader findings and caveats from the paper: The quantity of clinical and demographic metadata differed by source and by participant and was supplied without curation.

TCRbeta CDR3 regions were amplified from genomic DNA by means of the immunoSEQ Assay, a bias-controlled multiplex PCR. In the original analysis: The number of nucleated cells in each sample was estimated from the amplification of reference gene primers within the assay. To quantify the absolute abundance of each unique TCRbeta CDR3 rearrangement, sequence reads were collapsed and filtered. Productive Simpson clonality was computed per sample as the square root of Simpson's diversity index over productive rearrangements. The immuneACCESS repertoire file appears here via TCRdb, limited to in-frame rearrangements. These files lack a portion of the clones; in checked studies, under half of the deficit traces to unresolved V genes, and the cause of the others is not known. D and trimming were read from the DNA, whereas the V and J calls and clone size are those reported in that table. The sample data list some 95,000 clones, and 70% to 90% of these were observed just once. Jointly, the top ten make up 4% to 5.5% of the sample.

CDR1 SGHRS and CDR2 YFSETQ are derived from the germline V gene. The CDR3 runs 16 residues from the cysteine to the phenylalanine. The kept DNA is CDR3 alone, 48 bases in frame from the first base. From V the trimming removes 4 bases and from J it removes 6 bases, while the gene matches leave 10 bases of the junction unaccounted for. Sequencing was performed on peripheral blood. The origin of this receptor is a man between 65 and 80 years old with acute or convalescent COVID-19. This receptor chain uses TRBV5-1 and TRBJ2-3; 11 junctional bases match TRBD1. At the DNA level, the sequence is TGCGCCAGCAGCCCCGGGACAGGGGGTGGGTCGGATACGCAGTATTTT. Its coded protein is CASSPGTGGGSDTQYF.